This TCR beta chain was found in a study of blood T cell repertoires in COVID-19. Clones were sequenced by immunoSEQ multiplex PCR, and TCRdb holds only the in-frame ones, with some missing. This table holds more than 95,000 clones, approximately 85% found once. With V trimmed by 3 bases and J by 4 bases, 12 bases remained unmatched. The CDR3 has 18 amino acids. From germline, CDR1 is LNHDA and CDR2 SQIVND (reference sequence). Sequenced input: peripheral blood. This receptor was taken from a woman aged 80 or over with COVID-19, enrolled during active disease. V gene TRBV19 combines with J gene TRBJ2-5; the match to TRBD2 covers 12 bases. The chain's CDR3 is CASSISLAGGLGGETQYF. The CDR3, as DNA: TGTGCCAGTAGTATCTCGCTAGCGGGAGGGCTGGGGGGAGAGACCCAGTACTTC. The variable domain in full, completed from reference TRBV19 and TRBJ2-5, reads DGGITQSPKYLFRKEGQNVTLSCEQNLNHDAMYWYRQDPGQGLRLIYYSQIVNDFQKGDIAEGYSVSREKKESFPLTVTSAQKNPTAFYLCASSISLAGGLGGETQYFGPGTRLLVL.